Below, 9 T cell receptor beta chains from the same sample are listed, as sequenced in a study of naive and memory T cell subsets. Two oligonucleotides, mixed equimolar, formed the beta constant-region primer covering TRBC1 and TRBC2. Four rounds of PCR amplified the ligated cDNA using nested alpha and beta constant-region primers plus SP2. TCRdb re-called the UMI-ligation and nested PCR reads through MiXCR, storing one row per CDR3 protein. Of roughly 140,000 distinct CDR3 sequences in the sample, about a fifth were seen once. Study-wide results and caveats: Possibly reflecting memory cells re-expressing CD45RA, a few larger clonotypes occurred in naive repertoires, especially CD8.

No antigen has been identified for these receptors. The sequenced material came from naive CD8+ T cells from blood. The source is a human donor in good health.

Worth noting for this clonotype: A read error may account for a junction end that differs from germline. V usage is TRBV5-1 and J usage is TRBJ2-7; possibly TRBD1 or TRBD2 for D (5 bases each). CDR3 size: 11 residues. Germline assignment: CDR1 SGHRS and CDR2 YFSETQ. The CDR3 bases are TGCGCCAGCAGACTAAAAGGGGAGCCCCACTTC. This codes for CASRLKGEPHF.

This chain connects TRBV27 to TRBJ2-1; D remains unclear. This CDR3 region has 14 residues. Per germline, CDR1 MNHEY and CDR2 SMNVEV (reference sequence). V lost 2 bases, J lost 2 bases, and 7 bases lay in between. The CDR3 region is CASSLDGPYNEQFF. CDR3 bases: TGTGCCAGCAGTTTAGATGGGCCCTACAATGAGCAGTTCTTC.

J is TRBJ2-3 and V is TRBV28, with D possibly matching TRBD2 (5 bases). Per the germline V gene, CDR1 is MDHEN and CDR2 is SYDVKM. This CDR3 is 14 amino acids long. V lost 2 bases to trimming and J lost 4 bases, with 10 bases between them. This CDR3 is CASSLRTSPDTQYF. In DNA form, the CDR3 reads TGTGCCAGCAGTTTAAGGACTTCCCCAGATACGCAGTATTTT.

This clonotype was observed once. This sequence joins TRBV27 and TRBJ1-6; the D is unclear. The CDR3 is 12 amino acids. Trimming took 6 bases from V and 9 from J, leaving 9 bases between them. Germline-derived CDR1 and CDR2 are MNHEY and SMNVEV (reference sequence). The CDR3, as DNA: TGTGCCAGCAGGGAAGATCTTTCACCCCTCCACTTT. This codes for CASREDLSPLHF.

In its sample, this clonotype was seen a few times. V is TRBV28 and J is TRBJ2-5, with 7 bases lining up with TRBD1. J lost 5 bases, V lost 4 bases, and 16 bases had no gene match. The CDR3 is 17 amino acids. From germline, CDR1 is MDHEN and CDR2 SYDVKM. The CDR3 bases are TGTGCCAGCAGTTCCCCACGACAGGGAATATCGGGGGAGACCCAGTACTTC. Its protein product is CASSSPRQGISGETQYF.

This clonotype was detected only once. The CDR3 DNA reads as TGTGCCACCCTGCTAGCCAGCTCCTACAATGAGCAGTTCTTC. Its translation: CATLLASSYNEQFF. The chain recombines TRBV6-6 with TRBJ2-1, with TRBD2 as a possible D gene (5 bases). The CDR3 consists of 14 residues. V was pared by 10 bases and J by 0 bases, with 13 bases between. Germline lookup yields CDR1 MNHNY and CDR2 SVGAGI (reference sequence).

This clonotype turned up a few times. CDR3 in amino acids: CASGVTGVYEQYF. The CDR3 region has the DNA TGTGCCAGCGGGGTTACAGGAGTCTACGAGCAGTACTTC. V and J are TRBV27 and TRBJ2-7; the D gene is possibly TRBD1 (5 bases). This CDR3 spans 13 amino acids. V was clipped by 8 bases and J by 3 bases, with 14 bases between them. Germline-derived CDR1 and CDR2 are MNHEY and SMNVEV (reference sequence).

The sample holds a few counts of this clonotype. The rearrangement joins TRBV3-1 to TRBJ2-1; 14 nucleotides align to TRBD2. V lost 4 bases, J lost 9 bases, and 11 bases stayed unmatched. Germline V CDR1 and CDR2: LGHDT, YNNKEL (reference sequence). This CDR3 is built from 17 residues. The CDR3: CASSPGLAGDFFFEQFF. As DNA, the CDR3 is TGTGCCAGCAGCCCGGGACTAGCGGGAGATTTTTTTTTTGAGCAGTTCTTC.

For the CDR3, the DNA is TGTGCCAGCAGTCCCCCGGGACAAGGAAGCTCAAACACTGAAGCTTTCTTT. Amino acids: CASSPPGQGSSNTEAFF. The chain employs TRBV12-3 or TRBV12-4 and TRBJ1-1; D might be TRBD1 (6 bases). This CDR3 contains 17 residues. V was clipped by 5 bases and J by 2 bases, with 21 bases between them.